One and the same sample provided the 20 T cell receptor beta chains below, sequenced in a study of T cells in Graves' hyperthyroidism and ophthalmopathy. Amplification of TCR beta CDR3 regions was performed using RNA transcripts as template. The primer set for the first-round RT-PCR of the TCR CDR3 was HTBI. TCRdb called the multiplex PCR reads again in MiXCR, with one record for every CDR3 protein. The data contain fewer than 400,000 distinct CDR3 sequences, 15% to 17% of them seen just once; the ten biggest clones take up 28%. Material for sequencing was blood. These receptors came from a woman aged 18-29 years with Graves' hyperthyroidism that later progressed to Graves' ophthalmopathy.

This clonotype was recorded many times. This chain uses TRBV11-2 with TRBJ1-1; weak D call: TRBD1 (6 bases). This CDR3 is 17 amino acids long. Trimming removed 2 bases at V and 0 bases at J, with 16 bases between. The germline V gene encodes CDR1 SGHAT and CDR2 FQNNGV. The CDR3 DNA sequence: TGTGCCAGCAGCTTAACTCTGGGGGCGGACGTGAACACTGAAGCTTTCTTT. Its protein is CASSLTLGADVNTEAFF.

This clonotype appeared many times. The V call is TRBV3-1, the J call TRBJ2-7; 9 bases line up with TRBD1. Germline lookup yields CDR1 LGHDT and CDR2 YNNKEL (reference sequence). The CDR3 has 14 residues. Trimming took 4 bases from V and 6 from J; bases not matched to a gene: 7. The CDR3 bases are TGTGCCAGCAGCCGCCGGGACAGGGTGGGCGAGCAGTACTTC. Translating gives CASSRRDRVGEQYF.

This clonotype was counted many times. The chain has TRBV6-2 or TRBV6-3 and TRBJ2-5; D not certain. The CDR3 extends over 19 amino acids. Germline V lookup: CDR1 MNHEY, CDR2 SVGEGT. The germline V and J ends were trimmed by 2 bases and 3 bases, with 25 bases remaining between them. The CDR3 loop is CASSYPTPQESVNKETQYF. The CDR3 DNA sequence: TGTGCCAGCAGTTACCCAACCCCCCAGGAGAGCGTTAACAAAGAGACCCAGTACTTC.

This clonotype has only a few counts. The V gene is TRBV6-1, the J gene TRBJ1-2; D gene ambiguous. Germline V gene sequence: CDR1 MNHNS, CDR2 SASEGT. The CDR3 loop spans 9 amino acids. The CDR3 sequence: CAIFYGYTF. CDR3 nucleotides: TGTGCAATATTCTATGGCTACACCTTC.

The V call is TRBV19, the J call TRBJ2-7; 7 nucleotides line up with TRBD1. In germline, CDR1 is LNHDA, CDR2 SQIVND (reference sequence). V lost 6 bases to trimming and J lost 2 bases; unmatched junction nucleotides: 7. This CDR3 spans 14 amino acids. This CDR3 reads CASSFGDSAYEQYF. For the CDR3, the DNA is TGTGCCAGTAGCTTCGGGGACAGCGCCTACGAGCAGTACTTC. Full variable domain (rest looked up from reference TRBV19 and TRBJ2-7): DGGITQSPKYLFRKEGQNVTLSCEQNLNHDAMYWYRQDPGQGLRLIYYSQIVNDFQKGDIAEGYSVSREKKESFPLTVTSAQKNPTAFYLCASSFGDSAYEQYFGPGTRLTVT.

This clonotype was counted only a few times. The chain is built from TRBV6-1 and TRBJ2-7, with 10 bases aligning to TRBD2. The ends lost 4 bases at V and 6 bases at J; junction bases unmatched: 12. Germline values: CDR1 MNHNS, CDR2 SASEGT. The CDR3 totals 16 residues. CDR3 coding DNA: TGTGCCAGCAGTGGGGGGGCTAGCGGGAGACTTGGCGAGCAGTACTTC. Translated, it gives CASSGGASGRLGEQYF.

This clonotype has ten or more counts. This rearrangement joins TRBV30 to TRBJ1-1, with D perhaps matching TRBD1 (6 bases). Germline CDR1 reads GTSNPN; CDR2 reads SVGIG (reference sequence). The CDR3 has 12 residues. The V end was cut by 5 bases, the J end by 4 bases, with 11 bases between. The CDR3 DNA is TGTGCCTGGCTACAGGGTCCCACTGAAGCTTTCTTT. The encoded protein is CAWLQGPTEAFF.

This clonotype has more than one count but fewer than ten. This chain uses TRBV29-1 with TRBJ2-1; tentative D call: TRBD1 (6 bases). From germline, CDR1 is SQVTM and CDR2 ANQGSEA. The V and J ends lost 0 bases and 0 bases respectively, with 15 bases between them. CDR3 size: 17 residues. In DNA, the CDR3 is TGCAGCGTTGAAGATGTGGGGGCGGAGAGCTCCTACAATGAGCAGTTCTTC. Translated: CSVEDVGAESSYNEQFF.

This clonotype was detected ten times or more. The chain links TRBV7-9 to TRBJ2-1; D not resolved. Germline values: CDR1 SEHNR, CDR2 FQNEAQ (reference sequence). The CDR3 consists of 16 residues. Trimming shortened V by 3 bases and J by 0 bases, and 12 bases separated the two germline ends. The CDR3 region has the DNA TGTGCCAGCAGCTTGAGGACGCCCTCCTCCTACAATGAGCAGTTCTTC. Encoded protein: CASSLRTPSSYNEQFF.

This clonotype was found many times. The gene calls are TRBV12-3 or TRBV12-4 and TRBJ1-2; weak D call: TRBD1 (6 bases). Trimming pared 6 bases from V and 6 bases from J, leaving 11 bases between. This CDR3 region has 12 residues. The CDR3 DNA sequence: TGTGCCAGCAGCCCCGGGACACATGGCTACACCTTC. This encodes CASSPGTHGYTF.

This clonotype was counted many times. The gene calls are TRBV6-2 or TRBV6-3 and TRBJ1-2; the match to TRBD1 covers 7 bases. The V gene end was trimmed by 2 bases and the J gene end by 6 bases; junction bases not matched to a gene: 9. In germline, CDR1 is MNHEY, CDR2 SVGEGT. CDR3 size: 15 residues. The CDR3 sequence is CASSYGGGSADGYTF. Written as DNA, the CDR3 is TGTGCCAGCAGTTACGGAGGGGGCTCGGCGGATGGCTACACCTTC.

CDR3 region: CASSSWGAGELFF. The CDR3 DNA reads TGTGCCAGCAGCTCCTGGGGGGCCGGGGAGCTGTTTTTT. The V gene is TRBV2, the J gene TRBJ2-2, with D tentatively TRBD2 (6 bases). The V end was cut by 6 bases, the J end by 6 bases, with 11 bases between. Germline values: CDR1 SNHLY, CDR2 FYNNEI. This CDR3 spans 13 amino acids.

The V call is TRBV5-5, the J call TRBJ2-1; unclear D gene. The CDR3 runs to 17 residues. V lost 3 bases to trimming and J lost 0 bases, with 16 bases between them. Germline CDR1 reads SGHKS; CDR2 reads YYEKEE (reference sequence). This CDR3 reads CASSSPDNWYSYNEQFF. The DNA for the CDR3 is TGTGCCAGCAGCTCCCCTGACAACTGGTACTCCTACAATGAGCAGTTCTTC.

This clonotype has more than one count but fewer than ten. The V call is TRBV20-1, the J call TRBJ2-3, with D perhaps matching TRBD2 (6 bases). The CDR3 is 14 residues long. Trimming stripped 6 bases from V and 3 bases from J, with 16 bases between. The germline V gene encodes CDR1 DFQATT and CDR2 SNEGSKA (reference sequence). CDR3 protein: CSASGTHITDTQYF. The CDR3 coding sequence is TGCAGTGCCTCCGGGACTCATATAACAGATACGCAGTATTTT.

In this sample, this clonotype turned up many times. The CDR3 sequence is CASSLDVFYGYTF. DNA for the CDR3: TGTGCCAGCAGCTTGGATGTATTCTATGGCTACACCTTC. The gene calls are TRBV5-6 and TRBJ1-2, with unresolved D. The CDR3 has 13 amino acids. Germline V gene lookup returns CDR1 SGHDT and CDR2 YYEEEE. V was clipped by 0 bases and J by 4 bases, with 7 bases between them.

This clonotype was detected ten times or more. The rearrangement uses TRBV7-2 and TRBJ2-7, with D possibly being TRBD2 (5 bases). The CDR3 is 14 amino acids. The germline CDR1 and CDR2 sequences are SGHTA and FQGNSA. Trimming removed 5 bases from V and 0 bases from J, with 11 bases in between. The CDR3 DNA reads as TGTGCCAGCAGCAACCCCCGGGGCTCCTACGAGCAGTACTTC. It is translated as CASSNPRGSYEQYF.

This clonotype came up many times. This chain uses TRBV3-1 with TRBJ2-2, with no clear D. V was shortened by 1 base and J by 6 bases, with 3 bases between the two germline ends. Looked up from germline, CDR1 is LGHDT and CDR2 is YNNKEL (reference sequence). The CDR3 spans 12 residues. CDR3 protein: CASSQGAGELFF. CDR3 nucleotide sequence: TGTGCCAGCAGCCAAGGGGCCGGGGAGCTGTTTTTT.

The genes are TRBV7-8 and TRBJ2-7; a weak D match, TRBD2 (6 bases). The V end was cut by 5 bases, the J end by 7 bases, with 18 bases between. Germline CDR1 and CDR2: SGHVS and FQNEAQ. The CDR3 length is 14 residues. The CDR3 region is CASSPRRERDEQYF. CDR3 DNA sequence: TGTGCCAGCAGCCCTCGGCGGGAAAGGGATGAGCAGTACTTC.

The rearrangement joins TRBV15 to TRBJ2-1, with D possibly being TRBD1 (5 bases). The CDR3 has 16 residues. With 5 bases removed from V and 2 bases from J, the gap between germline ends came to 16 bases. Per germline, CDR1 LNHNV and CDR2 YYDKDF (reference sequence). CDR3 bases: TGTGCCACCAGCCCGGGCAGATGGGGCGCCTACAATGAGCAGTTCTTC. It specifies CATSPGRWGAYNEQFF. Filled out from reference TRBV15 and TRBJ2-1, the complete variable domain reads DAMVIQNPRYQVTQFGKPVTLSCSQTLNHNVMYWYQQKSSQAPKLLFHYYDKDFNNEADTPDNFQSRRPNTSFCFLDIRSPGLGDTAMYLCATSPGRWGAYNEQFFGPGTRLTVL.

In its sample, this clonotype was seen a few times. The V and J genes are TRBV18 and TRBJ2-3; D uncertain. This CDR3 spans 12 amino acids. Germline assignment: CDR1 KGHSH and CDR2 LQKENI. V lost 5 bases and J 5 bases, leaving 8 bases between the germline ends. DNA for the CDR3: TGTGCCAGCTCATTGACAATAGATACGCAGTATTTT. It yields the protein CASSLTIDTQYF.